This is a list of T cell receptor beta chains from one sample in a study of human T cells and chemical hapten exposure. One entry per CDR3 protein, called by TCRdb with MiXCR from the RACE reads. The data hold roughly 120,000 distinct CDR3 sequences, with roughly 13% observed a single time. The starting material was whole blood, obtained in connection with sensitization to the hapten diphenylcyclopropenone (DPC). The receptors were gathered from a man aged 18 to 30 with alopecia areata. Some clones in this sample may be carry-over from other donors' samples. Both conserved end residues are part of each CDR3. Fields, in order: V gene, CDR3 protein.

>TRBV6-5
CASSYGSQETQYF
>TRBV7-2
CASSLLGQGSQYF
>TRBV29-1
CSVVSGGSYNEQFF
>TRBV5-1
CASSLEGTGRYGYTF
>TRBV12-3/TRBV12-4
CASKREPASEKLFF
>TRBV4-3
CASSQDVQGGYGYTF
>TRBV10-3
CAISGPGSPSERYGYTF
>TRBV28
CASRLQYNQPQHF
>TRBV5-1
CASSLGQGDNEKLFF
>TRBV27
CASSLSTEAYTEAFF
>TRBV7-2
CASRWTELYAGELFF
>TRBV5-4
CASSGRDTPYQETQYF
>TRBV6-2/TRBV6-3
CASSYPPYNTQYF
>TRBV6-2/TRBV6-3
CASSRPGTAINQPQHF
>TRBV7-3
CASSTQATGANVLTF
>TRBV7-2
CASSSGTGNNEQFF